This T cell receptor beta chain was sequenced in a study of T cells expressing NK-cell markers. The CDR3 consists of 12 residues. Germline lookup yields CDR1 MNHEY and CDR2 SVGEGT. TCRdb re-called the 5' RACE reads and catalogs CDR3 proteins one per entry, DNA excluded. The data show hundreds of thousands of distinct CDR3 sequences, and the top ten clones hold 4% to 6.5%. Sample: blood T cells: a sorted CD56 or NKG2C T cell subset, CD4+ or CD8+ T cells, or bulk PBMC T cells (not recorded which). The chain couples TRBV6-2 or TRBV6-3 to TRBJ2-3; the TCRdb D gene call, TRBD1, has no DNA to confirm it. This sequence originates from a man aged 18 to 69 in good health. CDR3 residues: CASSPPGNTQYF.